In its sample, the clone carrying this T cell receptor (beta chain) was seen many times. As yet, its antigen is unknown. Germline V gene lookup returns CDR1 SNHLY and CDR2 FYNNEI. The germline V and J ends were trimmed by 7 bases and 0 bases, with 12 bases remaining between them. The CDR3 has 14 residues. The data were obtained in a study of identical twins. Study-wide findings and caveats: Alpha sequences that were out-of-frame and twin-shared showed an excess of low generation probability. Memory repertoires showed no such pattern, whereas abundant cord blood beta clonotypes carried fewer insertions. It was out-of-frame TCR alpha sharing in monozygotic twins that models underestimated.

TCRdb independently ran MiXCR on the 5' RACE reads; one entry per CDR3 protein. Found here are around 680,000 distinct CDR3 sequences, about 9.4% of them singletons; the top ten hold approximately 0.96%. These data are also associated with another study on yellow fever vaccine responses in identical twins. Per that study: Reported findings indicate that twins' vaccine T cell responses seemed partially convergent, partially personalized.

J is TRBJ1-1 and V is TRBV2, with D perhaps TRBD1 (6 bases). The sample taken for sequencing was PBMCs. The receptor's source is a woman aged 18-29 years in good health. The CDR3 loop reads CASMRQVMNTEAFF. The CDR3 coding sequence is TGTGCCAGCATGAGACAGGTGATGAACACTGAAGCTTTCTTT.